This TCR beta chain was sequenced in a study of shared clonotypes between healthy human individuals. General study points: Investigators collected only blood, and repertoires in tissues likely differ. Clonotype sharing among donors was expected to depend on sequencing depth. For naive CD4 cells, roughly 5.5% of clonotypes were shared across a few donors.

A remark on this clone: Antigen: not known.

The V and J ends lost 6 bases and 2 bases respectively, with 17 bases between them. This CDR3 comprises 16 residues. CDR1 is MGHRA, CDR2 YSYEKL, per germline. Naive CD8 populations comprised CD45RO-negative cells positively selected for CCR7, excluding terminally differentiated effector memory CD45RA+ cells. Every subset's genomic DNA went evenly onto several immunoSEQ plates. Some clones are missing from TCRdb's copy, which holds only in-frame ones; the method was immunoSEQ multiplex PCR. The sample has about 1,900,000 clones, about 95% seen once. This chain joins TRBV4-1 and TRBJ2-1; D gene uncertain. The sample comprised naive CD8+ T cells sorted from blood. The origin of this receptor is a man between 18 and 29 years old in good health. The CDR3 reads CASSTLTDLTYNEQFF. The CDR3 region has the DNA TGCGCCAGCAGTACCCTGACTGATCTGACCTACAATGAGCAGTTCTTC.